This T cell receptor beta chain was found in a study of Graves' ophthalmopathy and Graves' hyperthyroidism. Clinical symptoms, serum thyroxine, TRAb, thyroid ultrasound and orbital computed tomography were relied on for diagnosis. Trimming cost V 0 bases and J 4 bases; bases outside gene matches: 7. The CDR3 loop spans 17 amino acids. Germline V CDR1 and CDR2: MGHDK, SYGVNS. TCR beta CDR3 amplification used RNA transcripts. HTBI-primed RT-PCR formed the first round, and a multiplex PCR formed the second. TCRdb used MiXCR to reprocess the multiplex PCR reads, holding one entry per CDR3 protein. The sample includes around 1,000,000 distinct CDR3 sequences, about two fifths of them seen just once. The table lists this clonotype with a few counts. What it binds is not known. Whole-study findings and limits: Among expanded thyroid clonotypes above 0.001 frequency, most also occurred in blood.

The sequence derives from an adult man with Graves' hyperthyroidism. Specimen: peripheral blood or thyroid tissue (not recorded which). The chain couples TRBV25-1 to TRBJ2-7, with 12 positions matching TRBD1. The chain's CDR3 is CASSEYIGTGGWYEQYF. CDR3 in DNA: TGTGCCAGCAGTGAATATATAGGGACAGGGGGCTGGTACGAGCAGTACTTC.